A single sample gave rise to the 30 T cell receptor beta chains below, sequenced in a study of beta chain features in type 1 diabetes. cDNA synthesis used the whole RNA isolate, giving expressed TCRB sequences. Clones were read by immunoSEQ multiplex PCR, and TCRdb kept only the in-frame ones, dropping some. This sample carries hundreds of thousands of clones, approximately 12% of them seen once, and the ten largest clones take 0.015% to 0.02%. The sample comprised naive CD4+ T cells from blood. Receptors were obtained from a young man in good health.

V gene TRBV4-2 combines with J gene TRBJ1-2, with 9 bases matching TRBD1. CDR3 length: 16 residues. Germline-derived CDR1 and CDR2 are LGHNA and YNFKEQ. The ends lost 2 bases at V and 3 bases at J; junction bases unmatched: 7. CDR3 nucleotides: TGTGCCAGCAGCCAACCCCAGACAGGGGGTCACTATGGCTACACCTTC. The encoded protein is CASSQPQTGGHYGYTF.

The genes are TRBV7-2 and TRBJ2-7, with 7 bases identical to TRBD1. The CDR3 runs to 14 residues. V gave up 4 bases and J gave up 6 bases; unmatched junction bases: 9. Germline assignment: CDR1 SGHTA and CDR2 FQGNSA. CDR3 amino acids: CASSSQTGIFEQYF. For the CDR3, the DNA is TGTGCCAGCAGCTCCCAGACAGGGATATTCGAGCAGTACTTC.

Only a few counts were recorded for this clone. The V and J genes are TRBV5-1 and TRBJ1-1; D remains unclear. This CDR3 comprises 15 residues. V was shortened by 0 bases and J by 3 bases, with 12 bases between the two germline ends. Germline V gene sequence: CDR1 SGHRS, CDR2 YFSETQ. As DNA, the CDR3 is TGCGCCAGCAGCTTGGGTTCCACGGGAGACACTGAAGCTTTCTTT. Its protein is CASSLGSTGDTEAFF.

This clone has a handful of counts. This rearrangement joins TRBV7-3 to TRBJ2-2; 8 bases fit TRBD1. Germline CDR1 reads SGHTA; CDR2 reads FQGTGA. V lost 5 bases, J lost 5 bases, and 4 bases stayed unmatched. CDR3 length: 14 residues. The chain's CDR3 is CASSPGQGTGELFF. The CDR3 DNA reads as TGTGCCAGCAGCCCTGGACAGGGTACCGGGGAGCTGTTTTTT. Full variable domain (rest looked up from reference TRBV7-3 and TRBJ2-2): GAGVSQTPSNKVTEKGKYVELRCDPISGHTALYWYRQSLGQGPEFLIYFQGTGAADDSGLPNDRFFAVRPEGSVSTLKIQRTERGDSAVYLCASSPGQGTGELFFGEGSRLTVL.

V usage is TRBV5-1 and J usage is TRBJ2-7, with 7 bases that match TRBD1. This CDR3 contains 17 residues. V was clipped by 2 bases and J by 1 base; unmatched bases: 12. CDR1 and CDR2 (germline): SGHRS, YFSETQ. CDR3 bases: TGCGCCAGCAGCTTCCGGGACAGCTATACGCCTTCCTACGAGCAGTACTTC. It specifies CASSFRDSYTPSYEQYF.

Details on this clone: The identical CDR3 is also encoded by other nucleotide sequences in the sample. V is TRBV20-1 and J is TRBJ2-7; D gene uncertain. Germline V lookup: CDR1 DFQATT, CDR2 SNEGSKA (reference sequence). Trimming took 3 bases from V and 4 from J, leaving 7 bases between them. The CDR3 is made up of 11 amino acids. The CDR3: CSASVRYEQYF. Here the CDR3 DNA reads TGCAGTGCTAGTGTCCGGTACGAGCAGTACTTC.

The chain carries TRBV30 and TRBJ1-5; unclear D gene. In germline, CDR1 is GTSNPN, CDR2 SVGIG (reference sequence). The V end was cut by 2 bases, the J end by 5 bases, with 13 bases between. CDR3 size: 14 residues. As DNA, the CDR3 is TGTGCCTGGAGTTCGTCAACCCCGGATCAGCCCCAGCATTTT. Protein sequence: CAWSSSTPDQPQHF.

This chain uses TRBV29-1 with TRBJ1-3, with 10 bases aligning to TRBD1. Trimming removed 7 bases from V and 9 bases from J; junction bases left unmatched: 9. Germline CDR1 and CDR2: SQVTM and ANQGSEA. The CDR3 contains 13 residues. CDR3 DNA: TGCAGCGCGGGGCCGGGACAGGGGACCACCATATATTTT. This translates into CSAGPGQGTTIYF.

There are a few counts of this clone. This chain links TRBV11-3 with TRBJ1-1; D is unresolved. V was trimmed by 2 bases and J by 1 base, leaving 5 bases between them. CDR1 is SGHNT, CDR2 YENEEA, per germline. The CDR3 is 13 residues long. CDR3 sequence (DNA): TGTGCCAGCAGCTTACAGGAGAACACTGAAGCTTTCTTT. It yields the protein CASSLQENTEAFF.

This chain connects TRBV19 to TRBJ1-1, with 7 bases matching TRBD1. V was clipped by 6 bases and J by 3 bases; unmatched bases: 7. The CDR3 covers 14 residues. Germline V gene lookup returns CDR1 LNHDA and CDR2 SQIVND (reference sequence). The CDR3 spells CASREEGADTEAFF. In DNA form, the CDR3 reads TGTGCCAGTAGAGAGGAGGGGGCAGACACTGAAGCTTTCTTT.

This clone was detected a few times. This rearrangement joins TRBV28 to TRBJ1-2, with D perhaps TRBD1 (5 bases). CDR1 and CDR2 from the germline V gene are MDHEN and SYDVKM. This CDR3 contains 14 residues. V lost 1 base and J 3 bases, leaving 9 bases between the germline ends. The CDR3 bases are TGTGCCAGCAGTTTATTGCCCAGGGACTATGGCTACACCTTC. Its protein is CASSLLPRDYGYTF.

This clone was observed a handful of times. The chain employs TRBV7-2 and TRBJ2-2; D is possibly TRBD2 (5 bases). Germline V lookup: CDR1 SGHTA, CDR2 FQGNSA. V was pared by 1 base and J by 6 bases, with 12 bases between. The CDR3 is made up of 15 amino acids. This CDR3 reads CASSLGVAGSGELFF. The DNA for the CDR3 is TGTGCCAGCAGCTTAGGGGTCGCGGGCTCCGGGGAGCTGTTTTTT.

The CDR3 is CASSSASGNRKNIQYF. The CDR3, as DNA: TGCGCCAGCAGCTCTGCCTCAGGGAACCGCAAAAACATTCAGTACTTC. V gene TRBV4-1 combines with J gene TRBJ2-4, with a tentative D call TRBD1 (5 bases). Germline assignment: CDR1 MGHRA and CDR2 YSYEKL. Trimming removed 5 bases from V and 3 bases from J, with 17 bases in between. The CDR3 has 16 amino acids.

This chain links TRBV19 with TRBJ2-5, with D maybe TRBD2 (7 bases). CDR3 length: 15 residues. Germline V gives CDR1 LNHDA, CDR2 SQIVND (reference sequence). The germline V and J ends were trimmed by 5 bases and 0 bases, with 13 bases remaining between them. In nucleotides, the CDR3 is TGTGCCAGTAGTGGAATCGGGGGGCACCAAGAGACCCAGTACTTC. It is translated as CASSGIGGHQETQYF.

In this sample, this clone turned up a few times. The V and J genes are TRBV28 and TRBJ2-7; perhaps TRBD2 as D (6 bases). The CDR3 extends over 14 amino acids. The V end lost 7 bases, the J end lost 5 bases, and 18 bases lay between the germline ends. From germline, CDR1 is MDHEN and CDR2 SYDVKM. This CDR3 reads CASTPWGGANEQYF. The CDR3 bases are TGTGCCAGCACCCCCTGGGGAGGCGCTAACGAGCAGTACTTC.

This chain connects TRBV7-8 to TRBJ1-5; 7 bases map to TRBD1. Germline lookup yields CDR1 SGHVS and CDR2 FQNEAQ. The CDR3 consists of 18 residues. Germline trimming cut 4 bases from V and 0 bases from J; bases unmatched to any gene: 12. The CDR3 DNA is TGTGCCAGCAGCTCCGACAGGGTTGTTAAGTATAGCAATCAGCCCCAGCATTTT. Translation gives CASSSDRVVKYSNQPQHF.

This chain connects TRBV6-5 to TRBJ1-1; possible D gene TRBD1, 5 bases. CDR3 length equals 13 residues. V lost 10 bases, J lost 4 bases, and 16 bases lay in between. Looked up from germline, CDR1 is MNHEY and CDR2 is SVGAGI. The DNA for the CDR3 is TGTGCCACCACTTTCCGGGGGAGCACTGAAGCTTTCTTT. It yields the protein CATTFRGSTEAFF.

The rearrangement links TRBV5-1 to TRBJ2-5, with 10 bases that match TRBD2. In germline, CDR1 is SGHRS, CDR2 YFSETQ. The CDR3 extends over 18 amino acids. Unmatched junction bases numbered 13, after V lost 4 bases and J lost 1 base. Here the CDR3 DNA reads TGCGCCAGCAGCCCCATGGCTAGCGGGGGAACCCTCCAAGAGACCCAGTACTTC. Its translation: CASSPMASGGTLQETQYF.

A few counts support this clone. The chain joins TRBV10-3 to TRBJ2-5, with 8 bases identical to TRBD1. The CDR3 is 14 amino acids. V was pared by 2 bases and J by 3 bases, with 2 bases of the junction left unmatched. Germline-derived CDR1 and CDR2 are ENHRY and SYGVKD. The chain's CDR3 is CAISETTGEETQYF. Written as DNA, the CDR3 is TGTGCCATCAGTGAGACGACAGGGGAAGAGACCCAGTACTTC.

This clone has just a few counts. CDR3 coding DNA: TGTGCCAGCAGCTTAGCCGGGACAGGGGGCGACGAGCAGTACTTC. This encodes CASSLAGTGGDEQYF. This chain joins TRBV7-9 and TRBJ2-7, with 12 nucleotides matching TRBD1. CDR3 length: 15 amino acids. The germline gives CDR1 SEHNR, CDR2 FQNEAQ (reference sequence). Germline trimming cut 0 bases from V and 5 bases from J; bases unmatched to any gene: 2.

There are a few counts of this clone. The chain employs TRBV7-3 and TRBJ2-1; possibly TRBD1 for D (6 bases). V gave up 0 bases and J gave up 2 bases, with 8 bases separating them. The CDR3 spans 15 residues. Germline values: CDR1 SGHTA, CDR2 FQGTGA. CDR3 nucleotide sequence: TGTGCCAGCAGCTTAACGGGGGACACCTACAATGAGCAGTTCTTC. It specifies CASSLTGDTYNEQFF.

This clone was recorded a few times. The chain joins TRBV5-1 to TRBJ2-7; 7 bases fit TRBD1. The CDR3 consists of 15 residues. V shed 7 bases, J shed 0 bases, and the junction held 10 bases outside the gene matches. In germline, CDR1 is SGHRS, CDR2 YFSETQ. CDR3 sequence reads: CASAGGRTGSYEQYF. The CDR3, as DNA: TGCGCCAGCGCAGGGGGACGGACAGGCTCCTACGAGCAGTACTTC.

This clone was observed a few times. The gene calls are TRBV7-9 and TRBJ1-1; D possibly corresponds to TRBD1 (5 bases). The CDR3 totals 14 residues. The germline V gene encodes CDR1 SEHNR and CDR2 FQNEAQ (reference sequence). The germline V and J ends were trimmed by 5 bases and 1 base, with 11 bases remaining between them. CDR3 nucleotide sequence: TGTGCCAGCAGCCCACCGACAGCGAACACTGAAGCTTTCTTT. The encoded protein is CASSPPTANTEAFF. The variable domain in full, completed from reference TRBV7-9 and TRBJ1-1, reads DTGVSQNPRHKITKRGQNVTFRCDPISEHNRLYWYRQTLGQGPEFLTYFQNEAQLEKSRLLSDRFSAERPKGSFSTLEIQRTEQGDSAMYLCASSPPTANTEAFFGQGTRLTVV.

The CDR3 nucleotides are TGCGCCAGCAGCTCTACAGGGGACGATGGCTACACCTTC. Translated: CASSSTGDDGYTF. This sequence joins TRBV5-1 and TRBJ1-2; 7 nucleotides line up with TRBD1. The ends lost 3 bases at V and 6 bases at J; junction bases unmatched: 5. This CDR3 has 13 residues. CDR1 is SGHRS, CDR2 YFSETQ, per germline.

This clone was observed a handful of times. V usage is TRBV28 and J usage is TRBJ2-7; D gene ambiguous. Trimming took 5 bases from V and 3 from J, leaving 14 bases between them. The CDR3 runs 14 residues. Germline V gene lookup returns CDR1 MDHEN and CDR2 SYDVKM. The CDR3 bases are TGTGCCAGCAGTCCTATGGTTGCCCTCTACGAGCAGTACTTC. It translates to CASSPMVALYEQYF. Combining the CDR3 with reference TRBV28 and TRBJ2-7 gives the whole variable domain DVKVTQSSRYLVKRTGEKVFLECVQDMDHENMFWYRQDPGLGLRLIYFSYDVKMKEKGDIPEGYSVSREKKERFSLILESASTNQTSMYLCASSPMVALYEQYFGPGTRLTVT.

The V and J genes are TRBV10-3 and TRBJ1-1; 9 bases line up with TRBD1. The V gene end was trimmed by 6 bases and the J gene end by 5 bases; junction bases not matched to a gene: 7. This CDR3 region has 14 residues. Looked up from germline, CDR1 is ENHRY and CDR2 is SYGVKD. In DNA, the CDR3 is TGTGCCATCAGGAACGGACAGGGGAGGACTGAAGCTTTCTTT. Translation gives CAIRNGQGRTEAFF.

This clone was counted ten times or more. J is TRBJ2-7 and V is TRBV28; no clear D gene. The CDR3 has 12 amino acids. V lost 4 bases and J 7 bases, leaving 11 bases between the germline ends. Germline CDR1 is MDHEN and CDR2 is SYDVKM. The CDR3, as DNA: TGTGCCAGCAGTTCCCCCCTCAGAGAGCAGTACTTC. This encodes CASSSPLREQYF.

There are a few counts of this clone. Different DNA sequences within this sample yield the same CDR3. This chain joins TRBV5-1 and TRBJ2-3; D is unclear. The CDR3 has 14 residues. Trimming took 1 base from V and 1 from J, leaving 7 bases between them. Germline V lookup: CDR1 SGHRS, CDR2 YFSETQ. CDR3 loop: CASSLRQGTDTQYF. CDR3 nucleotide sequence: TGCGCCAGCAGCTTGAGGCAGGGCACAGATACGCAGTATTTT.

This clone was seen only a few times. The chain couples TRBV7-8 to TRBJ2-5; TRBD2 is a possible D gene (6 bases). CDR3 size: 16 residues. Germline V lookup: CDR1 SGHVS, CDR2 FQNEAQ. Trimming left V 0 bases short and J 7 bases short, with 18 bases between. As DNA, the CDR3 is TGTGCCAGCAGCTTAGCGTTCGGGACCGGGGGTCCGACCCAGTACTTC. Its translation is CASSLAFGTGGPTQYF.

There are a few counts of this clone. This chain connects TRBV5-4 to TRBJ1-2; TRBD1 is a possible D gene (5 bases). The CDR3 has 13 residues. CDR1 SGHNT and CDR2 YYREEE come from the germline V gene (reference sequence). Trimming took off 5 bases at V and 5 bases at J, with 13 bases between the two ends. CDR3 bases: TGTGCCAGCAGTCCCGACAGCGAGTATGGCTACACCTTC. Translating gives CASSPDSEYGYTF.